A selection of T cell receptor beta chains follows, all from one sample in a study of tumor-infiltrating lymphocytes in primary liver carcinoma. TCRdb redid the calling of the multiplex PCR reads with MiXCR, one entry per CDR3 protein. The sample has tens of thousands of distinct CDR3 sequences, about 78% seen once. Input material: liver tumor tissue from sampling region 5. The receptors originated from a man aged 35-49 years with primary liver carcinoma and hepatitis B virus infection. The CDR3 runs from the conserved cysteine through the conserved F or W. Each record gives: D gene, CDR3 length, J gene, clone size, V gene, CDR3 protein, CDR3 DNA. D genes are given only for firm matches. For some rows the clone size is stated as once, few or many, or as a class when expanded; others skip it.

>.|15|TRBJ2-1|.|TRBV6-1
CASASTRDSYDEQFF
TGTGCCAGCGCTTCTACACGGGACTCTTACGATGAGCAGTTCTTC
>.|12|TRBJ2-1|.|TRBV11-2
CASRGFWDEQFF
TGTGCCAGCCGCGGGTTCTGGGATGAGCAGTTCTTC
>TRBD2|16|TRBJ2-2|.|TRBV5-4
CASSPTGLAEVRELFF
TGTGCCAGCAGCCCAACGGGACTAGCGGAAGTCAGGGAGCTGTTTTTT
>.|18|TRBJ2-7|.|TRBV10-3
CTISESVQPVRRAYEQYF
TGTACCATCAGTGAGTCGGTCCAGCCGGTGCGTAGAGCCTACGAGCAGTACTTC
>.|13|TRBJ2-2|.|TRBV11-1
CASSIRPTGKLFF
TGTGCCAGCAGCATAAGGCCTACCGGAAAGCTGTTTTTT
>TRBD2|13|TRBJ2-1|once|TRBV12-3/TRBV12-4
CASAGLADPRGFF
TGTGCCAGCGCCGGACTAGCGGACCCCAGAGGGTTCTTT
>.|13|TRBJ2-3|many|TRBV18
CASSPLVSDTQYF
TGTGCCAGCTCCCCCCTGGTGTCAGATACGCAGTATTTT
>.|17|TRBJ1-5|.|TRBV11-2
CASSLVWVTGSNQPKHF
TGTGCCAGCAGCTTAGTATGGGTAACAGGGAGCAATCAGCCAAAGCATTTT
>TRBD2|20|TRBJ2-7|.|TRBV11-2
CASSLREGRTSGLSSYEEYF
TGTGCCAGTAGCTTGAGGGAGGGGAGGACTAGCGGACTCAGCTCTTACGAGGAGTACTTC
>.|16|TRBJ2-6|.|TRBV13
CASSSEGGSKANVLTF
TGTGCCAGCAGCTCAGAGGGGGGGAGTAAGGCCAACGTCCTGACATTC
>.|14|TRBJ2-1|.|TRBV5-4
CASSLVSLHNEKFF
TGTGCAAGCAGCTTGGTTAGCTTGCATAATGAGAAGTTCTTC
>.|20|TRBJ1-2|.|TRBV6-1
CTSSGSRAGIKEESSYGYTF
TGTACCAGCAGTGGGTCAAGGGCAGGGATAAAGGAAGAGTCGAGCTATGGCTACACCTTC
>.|14|TRBJ2-5|.|TRBV12-3/TRBV12-4
CASNPAWVEETQYF
TGTGCCAGTAATCCCGCCTGGGTTGAAGAGACCCAGTACTTC
>TRBD2|15|TRBJ2-5|large|TRBV11-1
CASTLTGLAGETQYF
TGTGCCAGCACCCTCACGGGACTAGCGGGAGAGACCCAGTACTTC
>.|14|TRBJ2-2|.|TRBV11-2
CASSLESHSGELFF
TGTGCCAGCAGCTTAGAGAGTCACTCCGGGGAGCTCTTTTTC
>.|11|TRBJ2-1|.|TRBV6-5
CASRIAYEQFF
TGTGCCAGCAGAATAGCGTATGAGCAGTTCTTC
>TRBD2|16|TRBJ2-3|.|TRBV5-1
CASSLSGRASTDTQYF
TGCGCCAGCAGCTTGAGCGGGAGGGCTAGCACAGATACGCAGTATTTT
>.|15|TRBJ2-7|.|TRBV6-1
CASSENIYLSYEQYF
TGTGCCAGCAGTGAAAACATCTACCTCTCCTACGAGCAGTACTTC
>TRBD1|14|TRBJ2-7|.|TRBV6-2/TRBV6-3
CTSFFDRGYYEQYF
TGTACCAGCTTCTTTGACAGGGGATACTACGAGCAGTACTTC
>TRBD2|16|TRBJ2-7|.|TRBV11-2
CASSLERSGSWVEQCF
TGTGCCAGCAGTTTAGAACGTAGCGGGAGCTGGGTCGAGCAGTGCTTC
>.|15|TRBJ2-6|.|TRBV2
CVGLFRQAGANVLTF
TGTGTCGGCTTGTTTCGACAGGCTGGGGCCAACGTCCTGACTTTC
>.|14|TRBJ2-1|.|TRBV5-1
CASSYQGAYNEQFF
TGCGCCAGCAGCTATCAGGGAGCCTACAATGAGCAGTTCTTC
>TRBD1|14|TRBJ1-1|.|TRBV12-3/TRBV12-4
CASTLGQGNTEALF
TGTGCCAGCACCCTAGGACAGGGGAACACTGAAGCTCTCTTT
>.|14|TRBJ1-5|many|TRBV6-2/TRBV6-3
CASSYRPSNQPQHF
TGTGCCAGCAGTTACCGACCTAGCAATCAGCCCCAGCATTTT
>.|16|TRBJ2-5|few|TRBV4-3
CASGQGEWRELETQYF
TGCGCCAGCGGCCAAGGCGAGTGGCGGGAACTAGAGACCCAGTACTTC
>.|17|TRBJ2-2|.|TRBV7-2
CASSSSLAGVRAGELFF
TGTGCCAGCAGCTCTAGCTTAGCAGGGGTCAGGGCTGGGGAGCTGTTTTTT
>.|14|TRBJ2-6|large|TRBV11-1
CASSWNSGANVLTF
TGTGCCAGCAGCTGGAACTCTGGGGCCAACGTCCTGACTTTC
>TRBD1|15|TRBJ1-2|.|TRBV6-5
CASRIGTGINYGYTF
TGTGCCAGCAGAATAGGGACAGGAATTAACTATGGCTACACCTTC
>TRBD1|14|TRBJ2-5|.|TRBV9
CASSAGQGRETQYF
TGTGCCAGCAGTGCGGGACAGGGGCGAGAGACCCAGTACTTC
>.|17|TRBJ1-1|.|TRBV14
CASSQVLGGDVGTEAFF
TGTGCCAGCAGCCAAGTATTAGGAGGTGACGTGGGAACTGAAGCTTTCTTT
>TRBD1|13|TRBJ2-7|.|TRBV11-3
CTSIVGQSYDQYF
TGTACCAGCATCGTGGGACAGTCCTACGATCAGTACTTC
>TRBD1|14|TRBJ1-4|many|TRBV4-1
CASSQVGTGEKLFF
TGCGCCAGCAGCCAAGTAGGGACAGGCGAAAAACTGTTTTTT
>TRBD1|15|TRBJ1-6|.|TRBV11-2
CASSCEDRVYSPLHF
TGTGCCAGCAGCTGCGAGGACAGGGTCTATTCACCCCTCCACTTT
>.|13|TRBJ1-2|.|TRBV5-1
CASGLLSDYGYTF
TGCGCCAGCGGCTTGCTGTCGGACTATGGCTACACTTTC
>TRBD2|18|TRBJ2-7|.|TRBV5-6
CASSQGLAGVANSYEQYF
TGTGCCAGCAGCCAAGGACTAGCGGGAGTCGCTAACTCCTACGAGCAGTACTTC
>TRBD2|16|TRBJ2-1|.|TRBV6-2/TRBV6-3
CASSPRTSGRANEHFF
TGTGCCAGCAGTCCCCGGACTAGCGGGAGAGCTAATGAGCATTTCTTC
>TRBD2|15|TRBJ2-7|.|TRBV12-3/TRBV12-4
CASSLGGRAVNEQYF
TGTGCCAGCAGTCTCGGCGGGAGGGCCGTCAACGAGCAGTACTTC
>.|14|TRBJ2-5|many|TRBV12-3/TRBV12-4
CASSFFGDEETQYF
TGTGCCAGCAGTTTCTTTGGGGACGAAGAGACCCAGTACTTC
>.|14|TRBJ2-5|.|TRBV11-1
CANGLLVRVGTQYF
TGTGCCAACGGCTTATTGGTCAGGGTTGGGACCCAGTACTTC
>TRBD1|14|TRBJ2-1|.|TRBV5-1
CASSLAGGYNGQFF
TGCGCCAGCAGCTTGGCAGGGGGCTACAATGGGCAGTTCTTC
>TRBD1|16|TRBJ2-3|.|TRBV10-3
CAITEWTGSDTDTQYF
TGTGCCATCACTGAGTGGACAGGCTCTGACACAGATACGCAGTATTTT
>.|13|TRBJ2-2|few|TRBV9
CASSPGISGELFF
TGTGCCAGCAGCCCAGGTATTTCCGGGGAGCTGTTTTTT
>.|14|TRBJ1-1|once|TRBV30
CAWSVSGSWTEAFF
TGTGCTTGGAGTGTCTCAGGCTCGTGGACTGAAGCTTTCTTT
>.|13|TRBJ2-1|few|TRBV11-2
CASSLDRLAMGFF
TGTGCCAGCAGCTTAGATCGGCTAGCGATGGGGTTCTTC